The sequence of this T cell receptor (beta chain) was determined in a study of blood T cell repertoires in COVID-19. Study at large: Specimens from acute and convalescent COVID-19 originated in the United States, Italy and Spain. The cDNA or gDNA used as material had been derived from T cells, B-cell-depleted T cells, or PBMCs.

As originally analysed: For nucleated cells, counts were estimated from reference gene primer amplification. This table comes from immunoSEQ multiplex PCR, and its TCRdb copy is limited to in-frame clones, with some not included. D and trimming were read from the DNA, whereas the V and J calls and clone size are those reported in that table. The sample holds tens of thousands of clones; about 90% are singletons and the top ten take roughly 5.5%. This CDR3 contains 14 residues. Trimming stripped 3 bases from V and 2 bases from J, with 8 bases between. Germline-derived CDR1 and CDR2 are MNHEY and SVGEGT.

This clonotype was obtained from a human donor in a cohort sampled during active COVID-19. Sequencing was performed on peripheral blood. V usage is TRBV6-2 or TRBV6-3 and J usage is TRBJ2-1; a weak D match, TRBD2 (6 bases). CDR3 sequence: CASSYAGTYNEQFF. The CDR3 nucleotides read TGTGCCAGCAGTTATGCGGGGACCTACAATGAGCAGTTCTTC.